This T cell receptor beta chain was found in a study of shared clonotypes between healthy human individuals. The overall study: Three plates each covered CD4 naive and memory; CD8 naive two, CD8 memory one.

The method was immunoSEQ multiplex PCR; TCRdb's version includes in-frame clones alone and lacks a portion of them. The table shows 950,000 to 1,300,000 clones, with under 80% occurring only once. This CDR3 comprises 16 residues. Per germline, CDR1 SGHNT and CDR2 YYREEE (reference sequence). V gave up 3 bases and J gave up 10 bases; unmatched junction bases: 12. Sequencing was done on a sample of memory CD4+ T cells sorted from blood. As for subset: CD45RA-negative fraction. This chain joins TRBV5-4 and TRBJ1-6, with 8 bases identical to TRBD1. This clonotype was obtained from a man aged 18 to 30 in good health. CDR3 in amino acids: CASSSWTGRVGSPLHF. The CDR3 bases are TGTGCCAGCAGCTCCTGGACAGGGAGGGTAGGGTCACCCCTCCACTTT.